These T cell receptor beta chains were read from a single sample in a study of early T cells in non-severe SARS-CoV-2 infection. One entry per CDR3 protein, called by TCRdb with MiXCR from the 5' RACE reads. This sample has 50,000 to 65,000 distinct CDR3 sequences, with roughly 18% found just once. The sequences come from whole blood, collected at baseline. These receptors came from an adult who was a healthcare worker with PCR-confirmed SARS-CoV-2 infection or an uninfected control (not recorded which). Both conserved end residues are part of each CDR3. D genes are given only for firm matches. Not all rows give a size; the values are once, few, many and, for expanded clones, a class.

j_call d_call cdr3_length v_call clone_size cdr3_nt cdr3_aa
TRBJ1-4 - 14 TRBV28 few TGTGCCAGCAGCCCTCCTCTCAGGGTCGAAAAACTGTTTTTT CASSPPLRVEKLFF
TRBJ2-5 - 14 TRBV5-4 many TGTGCCAGCAGCTTGAAGGGGGGGCAAGAGACCCAGTACTTC CASSLKGGQETQYF
TRBJ2-7 TRBD1 14 TRBV12-3/TRBV12-4 - TGTGCCAGCAAAATGACAGGGTATTCCAACGAGCAGTACTTC CASKMTGYSNEQYF
TRBJ2-2 - 13 TRBV11-3 - TGTGCCAGCAGCCCGAGGGGAACCGGGGAGCTGTTTTTT CASSPRGTGELFF
TRBJ1-4 - 14 TRBV6-5 - TGTGCCAGCACGGGCGACAGGCCCCTAGGAAAACTGTTTTTT CASTGDRPLGKLFF
TRBJ2-5 TRBD2 15 TRBV11-2 many TGTGCCAGCAGTCCTAGCGGGAGTCGAGGAGAGACCCAGTACTTC CASSPSGSRGETQYF
TRBJ2-5 TRBD2 14 TRBV6-1 - TGTGCCAGCAGTGAACGGGGGGTAGGAGAGACCCAGTACTTC CASSERGVGETQYF
TRBJ2-5 - 13 TRBV20-1 - TGCAGTGCTTTGGACTGGACTTCAGAAGCCCAGTACTTC CSALDWTSEAQYF
TRBJ2-7 - 14 TRBV5-1 - TGCGCCAGCAGCGTTGAAGGGAGCTCCTACGAGCAGTACTTC CASSVEGSSYEQYF
TRBJ2-5 - 12 TRBV2 - TGTGCCAGCGAGGACGGCCAAGAGACCCAGTACTTC CASEDGQETQYF
TRBJ1-1 - 16 TRBV6-2/TRBV6-3 few TGTGCCAGCAGTTATGATACGCGGGGAACAAACACTGAAGCTTTCTTT CASSYDTRGTNTEAFF
TRBJ1-6 - 16 TRBV5-4 many TGTGCCAGCAGCTTGGACGCTAGCTCCTATAATTCACCCCTCCACTTT CASSLDASSYNSPLHF
TRBJ1-1 TRBD1 16 TRBV3-1 many TGTGCCAGCAGCCAAGATGGGACAGGGGTCGACACTGAAGCTTTCTTT CASSQDGTGVDTEAFF
TRBJ1-6 TRBD1 13 TRBV6-1 - TGTGCCAGCAGTGGTGACAGGGTTTCACCCCTCCACTTT CASSGDRVSPLHF
TRBJ2-5 - 12 TRBV18 many TGTGCCAGCTCACCATCTAAGGAGACCCAGTACTTC CASSPSKETQYF
TRBJ2-1 - 14 TRBV12-3/TRBV12-4 many TGTGCCAGCAGTTTGTGGGGGACTGGGAATGAGCAGTTCTTC CASSLWGTGNEQFF
TRBJ1-2 TRBD1 13 TRBV20-1 - TGCAGTGCTAGGGGGACAGGGGAGTATGGCTACACCTTC CSARGTGEYGYTF
TRBJ1-1 TRBD1 14 TRBV5-1 - TGCGCCAGCAGTAGGGACAGGGGCGACACTGAAGCTTTCTTT CASSRDRGDTEAFF
TRBJ2-2 - 13 TRBV2 few TGTGCCAGCAGTGAGACCCAGTTAGGGGAGCTGTTTTTT CASSETQLGELFF
TRBJ2-1 - 15 TRBV7-6 few TGTGCCAGCAGCTTAGGTTTGAACAGAAACAATGAGCAGTTCTTC CASSLGLNRNNEQFF
TRBJ2-1 - 14 TRBV13 many TGTGCCAGCAGCTCCCTTACGGCCTACAATGAGCAGTTCTTC CASSSLTAYNEQFF
TRBJ2-5 TRBD2 17 TRBV6-5 many TGTGCCAGCAGTTACGGGACTAGCGGGCGGTGGCTAGAGACCCAGTACTTC CASSYGTSGRWLETQYF
TRBJ2-7 - 15 TRBV11-2 few TGTGCCAGCAGTACCGGGACGGTTATCTCCTACGAGCAGTACTTC CASSTGTVISYEQYF
TRBJ2-2 - 14 TRBV27 few TGTGCCAGCAGGAGTACAGCGAACACCGGGGAGCTGTTTTTT CASRSTANTGELFF
TRBJ2-1 - 16 TRBV10-3 - TGTGCCATCAGTGAGTCGACAATTGGTAGCGGCAATGAGCAGTTCTTC CAISESTIGSGNEQFF
TRBJ2-7 - 13 TRBV5-1 few TGCGCCAGCAGCACCGACAGCTCCTACGAGCAGTACTTC CASSTDSSYEQYF
TRBJ2-5 TRBD2 16 TRBV5-6 - TGTGCCAGCAGCTTGCTCCAGCGGGGGGGTAAAGAGACCCAGTACTTC CASSLLQRGGKETQYF
TRBJ2-2 - 13 TRBV12-3/TRBV12-4 - TGTGCCAGCAGCGACAGGAACACCGGGGAGCTGTTTTTT CASSDRNTGELFF
TRBJ1-2 - 13 TRBV11-2 - TGTGCCAGCAGCCCGGCAGCTAACTATGGCTACACCTTC CASSPAANYGYTF
TRBJ1-4 - 15 TRBV28 - TGTGCCAGCAGTTTACTGGGGGGCGGCAGTGAAAAACTGTCTTTT CASSLLGGGSEKLSF
TRBJ2-1 - 16 TRBV4-2 once TGTGCCAGCAGCCCCTCCGCCGGGGACTCCCGAACGGAGCAGTTCTTC CASSPSAGDSRTEQFF
TRBJ2-2 TRBD1 16 TRBV24-1 many TGTGCCACCAGTTCCGCAGGGACAGCGAACACCGGGGAGCTGTTTTTT CATSSAGTANTGELFF
TRBJ1-3 TRBD1 15 TRBV12-3/TRBV12-4 - TGTGCCAGCAGTGACCGGGACAGGGGGCGAAACACCATATATTTT CASSDRDRGRNTIYF
TRBJ2-2 TRBD2 15 TRBV12-3/TRBV12-4 once TGTGCCAGCAGTTTAGAAGCGGGAGTCTTCGGGGAGCTGTTTTTT CASSLEAGVFGELFF
TRBJ2-1 - 16 TRBV9 - TGTGCCAGCAGCCCCTACGAAGGGGGGAGGGGTAATGAGCAGTTCTTC CASSPYEGGRGNEQFF
TRBJ1-1 - 17 TRBV5-1 - TGCGCCAGCAGCTTGGTGGCCGGGACGGCCATGAACACTGAAGCTTTCTTT CASSLVAGTAMNTEAFF
TRBJ2-5 - 14 TRBV5-6 - TGTGCCAGCACCGTGAACGGTATTCAAGAGACCCAGTACTTC CASTVNGIQETQYF
TRBJ2-1 TRBD2 15 TRBV6-1 many TGTGCCAGCAGTGAAGAAACTAGCGGGAGTAATGAGCAGTTCTTC CASSEETSGSNEQFF
TRBJ1-1 - 13 TRBV20-1 - TGCAGTGCCCTACAGGACGGGGACACTGAAGCTTTCTTT CSALQDGDTEAFF
TRBJ1-1 TRBD1 14 TRBV25-1 many TGTGCCAGCAGTGAAATAGGGGGCGAGGCTGAAGCTTTCTTT CASSEIGGEAEAFF